The 17 T cell receptor beta chains below all came from one sample that was sequenced in a study of post-analysis software for immune sequencing data. TCR beta cDNA libraries had unique molecular identifiers. One entry per CDR3 protein, called by TCRdb with MiXCR from the PCR reads. Found here are 700,000 to 900,000 distinct CDR3 sequences, just over 45% of them singletons; the top ten hold 4.9%. The antigens for these receptors are not known. Findings and caveats of the study: Roughly five TRBV segments, including TRBV5-6, TRBV5-1 and TRBV20-1, were more frequent in patients than controls.

Sequenced: blood. These receptors all come from a girl under 18 with multiple sclerosis.

The chain joins TRBV18 to TRBJ2-3; TRBD1 is a possible D gene (6 bases). CDR3 length: 12 amino acids. Germline CDR1 and CDR2: KGHSH and LQKENI. Trimming cost V 4 bases and J 10 bases, with 12 bases left between them. CDR3: CASSLAQGAQYF. The CDR3 nucleotides are TGTGCCAGCTCACTAGCACAGGGAGCGCAGTATTTT. The complete variable domain, with remaining parts taken from reference TRBV18 and TRBJ2-3, reads NAGVMQNPRHLVRRRGQEARLRCSPMKGHSHVYWYRQLPEEGLKFMVYLQKENIIDESGMPKERFSAEFPKEGPSILRIQQVVRGDSAAYFCASSLAQGAQYFGPGTRLTVL.

In its sample, this clonotype was seen a few times. The V and J genes are TRBV6-5 and TRBJ2-3, with TRBD1 matching over 8 bases. V was pared by 0 bases and J by 6 bases, with 5 bases of the junction left unmatched. Germline loops: CDR1 MNHEY, CDR2 SVGAGI. The CDR3 extends over 15 amino acids. The CDR3 loop is CASSYSTGQADTQYF. In DNA, the CDR3 is TGTGCCAGCAGTTACTCTACGGGACAGGCCGATACGCAGTATTTT.

The chain uses TRBV20-1 and TRBJ2-7, with 10 nucleotides matching TRBD2. This CDR3 has 13 amino acids. The junction had 3 bases not matched to a gene; V was cut back by 3 bases and J by 4 bases. Germline loops: CDR1 DFQATT, CDR2 SNEGSKA (reference sequence). CDR3 region: CSASPGLAYEQYF. The CDR3 bases are TGCAGTGCTAGTCCGGGACTAGCGTACGAGCAGTACTTC.

The CDR3 nucleotides read TGTGCCAGCACCGATCCCCCGATGAGGGACACAGATACGCAGTATTTT. It encodes CASTDPPMRDTDTQYF. This chain connects TRBV7-3 to TRBJ2-3; tentatively, D is TRBD2 (5 bases). Germline V gene data show CDR1 as SGHTA and CDR2 as FQGTGA. V gave up 7 bases and J gave up 2 bases, with 19 bases separating them. The CDR3 loop spans 16 amino acids.

The chain carries TRBV6-2 or TRBV6-3 and TRBJ1-5, with D possibly TRBD1 on 6 matching bases. Germline lookup yields CDR1 MNHEY and CDR2 SVGEGT. V lost 7 bases and J lost 5, with 15 bases in between. The CDR3 has 14 amino acids. In nucleotides, the CDR3 is TGTGCCAGCACCACCTTCGGACAGCATCAGCCCCAGCATTTT. Translating it yields CASTTFGQHQPQHF.

The chain carries TRBV20-1 and TRBJ2-3; TRBD2 matches at 8 bases. The CDR3 loop spans 17 amino acids. CDR1 DFQATT and CDR2 SNEGSKA come from the germline V gene (reference sequence). V trimming: 1 base; J trimming: 3 bases; junction bases outside the gene matches: 12. DNA for the CDR3: TGCAGTGCTAGAGCGCAAGCGGGAGTCCCAGGGACAGATACGCAGTATTTT. It is translated as CSARAQAGVPGTDTQYF.

This clonotype was picked up many times. The rearrangement links TRBV12-3 or TRBV12-4 to TRBJ2-5; 7 nucleotides align to TRBD2. This CDR3 spans 13 amino acids. V lost 1 base and J lost 10; bases outside the gene matches: 6. The CDR3 here is CASSLGYAGDQYF. The CDR3 DNA sequence: TGTGCCAGCAGTTTAGGATACGCGGGGGACCAGTACTTC.

In this sample, this clonotype turned up many times. An end of the junction does not agree with germline; a read error may underlie this. This chain uses TRBV5-1 with TRBJ2-7; D ambiguous. CDR1 and CDR2 from the germline V gene are SGHRS and YFSETQ. The CDR3 extends over 12 amino acids. The CDR3 loop reads CASSQSSYEQYF. CDR3 nucleotide sequence: TGTGCCAGCAGCCAGAGCTCCTACGAGCAGTACTTC.

Ten or more counts support this clonotype. The rearrangement links TRBV12-3 or TRBV12-4 to TRBJ1-2; D is uncertain. This CDR3 is 12 amino acids long. The V gene lost 6 bases and the J gene lost 3 bases, with 8 bases spanning the gap. CDR3 in DNA: TGTGCCAGCAGCCCCCGGGACTATGGCTACACCTTC. Translating gives CASSPRDYGYTF.

The chain employs TRBV12-3 or TRBV12-4 and TRBJ1-1; 7 nucleotides align to TRBD1. V was pared by 5 bases and J by 1 base, with 7 bases of the junction left unmatched. The CDR3 sequence is 15 residues long. The CDR3 loop is CASSPSDRRNTEAFF. CDR3 in DNA: TGTGCCAGCAGTCCCTCGGACAGGAGGAACACTGAAGCTTTCTTT.

The rearrangement uses TRBV12-3 or TRBV12-4 and TRBJ2-1, with D tentatively TRBD1 (6 bases). The CDR3 loop spans 18 amino acids. V lost 6 bases and J lost 2, with 23 bases in between. CDR3 DNA: TGTGCCAGCAGGGACACCGGACAGATCCCTTCGGCCTACAATGAGCAGTTCTTC. This encodes CASRDTGQIPSAYNEQFF.

The V gene is TRBV10-3, the J gene TRBJ2-1; maybe TRBD2 (6 bases). Germline loops: CDR1 ENHRY, CDR2 SYGVKD. This CDR3 is 14 amino acids long. V lost 3 bases, J lost 6 bases, and 12 bases lay in between. This chain's CDR3 is CAISELADCNEQFF. The DNA of the CDR3 is TGTGCCATCAGTGAACTAGCAGACTGCAATGAGCAGTTCTTC.

About this clonotype itself: The conserved phenylalanine or tryptophan normally closing the CDR3 is absent here, so this likely arose from a read error. Written as DNA, the CDR3 is TGCAGTGCCAGCCCGGGAGCCAAAAACATTCAGTACGTC. Protein sequence: CSASPGAKNIQYV. The V and J genes are TRBV20-1 and TRBJ2-4, with no clear D. Germline CDR1 DFQATT, CDR2 SNEGSKA (reference sequence). CDR3 length equals 13 residues. V gave up 6 bases and J gave up 0 bases, with 9 bases separating them.

V is TRBV29-1 and J is TRBJ1-2; possible D gene TRBD1, 6 bases. The CDR3 loop spans 12 amino acids. Trimming pared 2 bases from V and 7 bases from J, leaving 11 bases between. Germline assignment: CDR1 SQVTM and CDR2 ANQGSEA. The CDR3 region is CSVEIQGIGYTF. For the CDR3, the DNA is TGCAGCGTTGAAATACAGGGTATTGGCTACACCTTC. The full variable domain, rest sourced from reference TRBV29-1 and TRBJ1-2, is SAVISQKPSRDICQRGTSLTIQCQVDSQVTMMFWYRQQPGQSLTLIATANQGSEATYESGFVIDKFPISRPNLTFSTLTVSNMSPEDSSIYLCSVEIQGIGYTFGSGTRLTVV.

The chain combines TRBV9 with TRBJ1-4, with a possible D match to TRBD1 (6 bases). The length of the CDR3 is 14 residues. Trimming left V 2 bases short and J 4 bases short, with 9 bases between. The germline V gene encodes CDR1 SGDLS and CDR2 YYNGEE. The CDR3 protein is CASSVGQFNEKLFF. Written as DNA, the CDR3 is TGTGCCAGCAGCGTTGGACAGTTTAATGAAAAACTGTTTTTT.

V is TRBV7-9 and J is TRBJ2-7, with TRBD2 identical over 11 bases. The V gene's germline CDR1 is SEHNR and CDR2 FQNEAQ (reference sequence). This CDR3 contains 17 residues. With 5 bases clipped from V and 3 bases from J, the junction kept 12 bases outside the gene matches. The CDR3 nucleotides are TGTGCCAGCAGCACTTCCGGGACTAGCGGTAGGAACTACGAGCAGTACTTC. Translation gives CASSTSGTSGRNYEQYF.

J is TRBJ2-1 and V is TRBV20-1; D gene unclear. The ends were cut back, 1 base at V and 0 bases at J, with 10 bases in the middle. CDR3 length equals 15 residues. The germline V gene has CDR1 DFQATT and CDR2 SNEGSKA (reference sequence). The DNA of the CDR3 is TGCAGTGCTAGAGTAAGTGGCCTCTCCTACAATGAGCAGTTCTTC. Amino acid sequence: CSARVSGLSYNEQFF.